These T cell receptor beta chains were read from a single sample in a study of blood T cell repertoires in COVID-19. Profiled with immunoSEQ multiplex PCR; TCRdb holds only in-frame clones, not every one. The repertoire consists of 200,000 to 250,000 clones, with around 90% occurring once and the leading ten covering 11%. The sample comprised PBMCs or T cells enriched from blood (not recorded which). Source of these receptors: a man younger than 45 who had recovered from COVID-19. Both conserved end residues are part of each CDR3. A D gene is named only where the DNA matches it firmly. A clone size is listed for some rows: how often the clone was seen (once, few, many), or a class if it is expanded.

J	V	D	size	DNA	CDR3
TRBJ1-1	TRBV28	TRBD1	.	TGTGCCAGCAGTACCCCAGGGGGCCCGAAGAACACTGAAGCTTTCTTT	CASSTPGGPKNTEAFF
TRBJ1-2	TRBV12-5	.	.	TGTGCTAGTGCCCCTCGGACAGACTATGGCTACACCTTC	CASAPRTDYGYTF
TRBJ1-1	TRBV5-4	.	.	TGTGCCAGCAGCTTGGACCCAATCAGGGCGAACACTGAAGCTTTCTTT	CASSLDPIRANTEAFF
TRBJ2-1	TRBV28	TRBD2	.	TGTGCCAGCAGTTTGATGTACGGCAAAGAGCGGGAGGGCGGGTCCTACAATGAGCAGTTCTTC	CASSLMYGKEREGGSYNEQFF
TRBJ1-2	TRBV27	.	.	TGTGCCAGCAGTTTAGGGCCCTCACAACATGGCTACACCTTC	CASSLGPSQHGYTF
TRBJ1-5	TRBV28	TRBD1	.	TGTGCCAGCATGCAGGGGGGTAGCAATCAGCCCCAGCATTTT	CASMQGGSNQPQHF
TRBJ1-1	TRBV7-3	TRBD1	.	TGTGCCAGCAGCGCCGGACAGGCGAACACTGAAGCTTTCTTT	CASSAGQANTEAFF
TRBJ2-7	TRBV6-5	.	once	TGTGCCAGCAGTTACACCCTGACGGGAGCCAGCTACGAGCAGTACTTC	CASSYTLTGASYEQYF
TRBJ2-2	TRBV13	TRBD1	few	TGTGCCAGCAGCTCCCAGGGGGCCGGGGCCGGGGAGCTGTTTTTT	CASSSQGAGAGELFF
TRBJ1-2	TRBV3-1/TRBV3-2	.	.	TGTGCCAGCAGCCAACCCCAGGGTCCCTACTATGGCTACACCTTC	CASSQPQGPYYGYTF
TRBJ2-2	TRBV4-1	.	.	TGCGCCAGCAGCCCATACGGGTCAGGGAGGACCGGGGAGCTGTTTTTT	CASSPYGSGRTGELFF
TRBJ1-5	TRBV29-1	.	.	TGCAGCGTAGGAGGGGGGAGGGGTCAGCCCCAGCATTTT	CSVGGGRGQPQHF